This TCR beta chain stems from a study of blood T cells in healthy people across ages (dated by TCRdb to the mid-2010s). Regarding the study in general: In model experiments, template switching captured about one uniquely barcoded TCR beta cDNA molecule for every two T cells. Age-related changes in TCR beta repertoire diversity were measured in the study by deep sequencing normalized with unique cDNA molecular identifiers. Donors were grouped into four age groups: young (average approximately 16 years), middle-aged (39), aged (around 66) and long-lived (approximately 75). To avoid experimental bias, donors of different ages were spread randomly across the sequencing lanes. Using the same blood draw, the study looked at two additional independent replicas of 1 million unique cDNA reads for two donors, one aged 18 to 30 and the other aged 80 or older.

Library preparation employed 5' RACE. Sequencer: Illumina HiSeq 2500. A second PCR of 7 to 11 cycles was run with a J-beta primer mix and a sample-barcoded 5' primer. A unique molecular identifier was introduced onto each TCR beta cDNA molecule by a template-switch 5' adaptor carrying 12 random nucleotides. At least 2.5 million CDR3-containing paired-end reads were obtained from each sample. The Mint cDNA synthesis kit, primed by a TRBC-specific oligonucleotide, was used to synthesize first-strand cDNA from all RNA. Following uracil-DNA glycosylase treatment, all cDNA underwent a first 18-cycle PCR with the universal primers M1SS and BC2_uni_R. In the original analysis: Each sample was normalized by randomly selecting 1 million high-quality reads, each carrying a distinct molecular identifier. Instead of being binned into consensus sequences, reads that shared molecular identifiers were thrown out. MiTCR, set to a Q25 quality threshold and the strictest error-elimination algorithm, was used for CDR3 identification, clonotype clustering and error correction. A nonparametric unseen species model with Euler transformation was used to estimate lower-bound total TCR beta diversity. TCRdb's own reprocessing of the public reads used fastp at Q25 and MiXCR and kept productive beta chains. One record per CDR3 amino acid sequence lists the most common genes and DNA. TCRdb assigned the V and J calls; the authors' analysis was not used. Within this sample are around 900,000 distinct CDR3 sequences, with roughly 51% of them counted one time only. The ten top clones hold 20% to 25% of the sample.

For this clonotype: Its antigen remains unidentified. No base quality values were provided; no much bigger clone lies one nucleotide off.

V loses 1 base of germline sequence and J loses 7 bases, and the interval between the two ends is 15 bases. Looking up the germline V gene yields CDR1 SGHTA and CDR2 FQGNSA. The CDR3 covers 15 residues, taking in both the cysteine and the phenylalanine. Just the 45-base CDR3 DNA is kept, in frame starting at base 1. Broader findings and caveats from the paper: The long-lived group showed more naive CD4+ T cells, fewer expanded clones and increased TCR diversity than the aged group, suggesting age selection. Bulk unsorted PBMC profiling prevented conclusive comparison of naive and antigen-experienced compartments. As age increased, observed TCR beta diversity per million T cells dropped in a roughly linear way, and a significant reduction was already evident by age around 41. Total diversity estimates from one million sequenced T cells were considered lower bounds and underestimates. The percentage of naive T cells measured by flow cytometry correlated strongly with observed TCR beta diversity. Donor CMV infection status was unknown, potentially confounding age-related changes in expanded clonotypes.

The donors were 40 or so Caucasian individuals from Russia, aged roughly 6 to 100 years, who were systemically healthy. Around 9.7 milliliters of peripheral blood were collected from each donor into EDTA-treated Vacutainer tubes. Ficoll-Paque density-gradient centrifugation was used to isolate PBMCs, with at least 6 million obtained per sample. Total RNA, at least 5 micrograms per sample, was extracted from PBMCs with Trizol reagent. For every donor, an aliquot of PBMCs went through flow cytometry to measure the percentages of naive CD45RAhigh/CD27high T cells. This TCR was sampled from a woman between 55 and 75 years old in good health. Recombination joined TRBV7-2 with TRBJ2-3; perhaps TRBD2 is the D gene, with 6 bases matching. The sample comprised blood. CDR3 sequence: CASSLGPGGGNTQYF. The bases are TGTGCCAGCAGCTTAGGACCCGGGGGTGGGAATACGCAGTATTTT.